Only a few counts were recorded for the clone carrying this T cell receptor (beta chain). Its specificity is not known. An end of the junction does not agree with germline; a read error may underlie this. Germline CDR1 reads MNHEY; CDR2 reads SMNVEV (reference sequence). The CDR3 length is 16 residues. This sample's time point: pre-sensitization, week 0. Treatment reported: therapeutic diphenylcyclopropenone sensitization with weekly scalp DPC. Before extraction, the whole blood was not fractionated, and total RNA was taken from it. The sample is drawn from a study of human T cells and chemical hapten exposure. Study as a whole: A patient group, mainly female, showed alopecia areata, totalis or universalis. Whole-study results and caveats: Patch test score showed a positive correlation with PT1 expanded TCR counts. No shift was seen in TCRs above 1 in 1000 frequency with DPC sensitization.

TCRdb processed the RACE reads anew with MiXCR; each CDR3 protein has one entry. The sample comprises roughly 88,000 distinct CDR3 sequences, 8% to 10% of which are singletons, and approximately 3.8% rests with the top ten. This chain uses TRBV27 with TRBJ2-2; perhaps TRBD2 as D (5 bases). This receptor was taken from a woman aged 35 to 49 with alopecia areata. Some clones in this sample may be carry-over from other donors' samples. The sample here was whole blood, taken in connection with sensitization to the hapten diphenylcyclopropenone (DPC). CDR3 nucleotide sequence: TGTGCCAGCAGTTCTATCGGAACCCTGAACACCGGGGAGCTGTCTTTT. Amino acids: CASSSIGTLNTGELSF.